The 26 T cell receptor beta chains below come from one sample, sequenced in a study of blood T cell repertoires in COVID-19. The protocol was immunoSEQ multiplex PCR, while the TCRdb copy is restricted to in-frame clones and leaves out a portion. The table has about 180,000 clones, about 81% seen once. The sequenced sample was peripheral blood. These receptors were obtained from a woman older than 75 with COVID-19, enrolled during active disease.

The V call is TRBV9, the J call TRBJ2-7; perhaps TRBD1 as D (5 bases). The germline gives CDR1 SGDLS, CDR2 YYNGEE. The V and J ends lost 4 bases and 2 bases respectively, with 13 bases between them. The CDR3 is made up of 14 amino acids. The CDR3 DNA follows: TGTGCCAGCAGCCTGACGACAGATACCTACGAGCAGTACTTC. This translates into CASSLTTDTYEQYF.

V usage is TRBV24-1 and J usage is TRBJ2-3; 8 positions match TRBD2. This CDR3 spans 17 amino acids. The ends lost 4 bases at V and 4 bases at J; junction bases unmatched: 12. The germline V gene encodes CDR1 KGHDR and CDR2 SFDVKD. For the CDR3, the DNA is TGTGCCACCAGTGACCCTCAAGCGGGAGTTTCCCCAGATACGCAGTATTTT. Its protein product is CATSDPQAGVSPDTQYF.

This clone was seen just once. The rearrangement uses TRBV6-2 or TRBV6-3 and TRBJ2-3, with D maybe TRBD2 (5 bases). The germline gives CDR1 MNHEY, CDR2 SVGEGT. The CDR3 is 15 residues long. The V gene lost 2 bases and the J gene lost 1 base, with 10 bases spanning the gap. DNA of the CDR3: TGTGCCAGCAGTTACGTTGGGAGTGGCACAGATACGCAGTATTTT. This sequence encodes CASSYVGSGTDTQYF.

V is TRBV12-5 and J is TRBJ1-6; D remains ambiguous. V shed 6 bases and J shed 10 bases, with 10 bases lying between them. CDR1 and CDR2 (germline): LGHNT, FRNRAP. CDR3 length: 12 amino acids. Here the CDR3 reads CASGEGGSPLHF. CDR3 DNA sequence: TGTGCTAGTGGGGAGGGTGGCTCACCCCTCCACTTT.

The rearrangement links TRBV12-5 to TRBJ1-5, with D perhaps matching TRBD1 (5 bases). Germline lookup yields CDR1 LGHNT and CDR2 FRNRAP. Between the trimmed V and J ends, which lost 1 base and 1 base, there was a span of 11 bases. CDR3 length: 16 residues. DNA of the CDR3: TGTGCTAGTGGTTTGGGGCCGCGGGGGAGCAATCAGCCCCAGCATTTT. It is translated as CASGLGPRGSNQPQHF.

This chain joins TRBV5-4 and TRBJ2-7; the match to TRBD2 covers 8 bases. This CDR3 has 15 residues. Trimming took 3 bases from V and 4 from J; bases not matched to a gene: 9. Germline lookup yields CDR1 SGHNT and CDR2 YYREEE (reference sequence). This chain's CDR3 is CASSSGGREKYEQYF. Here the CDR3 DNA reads TGTGCCAGCAGCTCGGGGGGGCGGGAGAAGTACGAGCAGTACTTC. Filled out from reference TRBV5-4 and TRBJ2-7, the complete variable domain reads ETGVTQSPTHLIKTRGQQVTLRCSSQSGHNTVSWYQQALGQGPQFIFQYYREEENGRGNFPPRFSGLQFPNYSSELNVNALELDDSALYLCASSSGGREKYEQYFGPGTRLTVT.

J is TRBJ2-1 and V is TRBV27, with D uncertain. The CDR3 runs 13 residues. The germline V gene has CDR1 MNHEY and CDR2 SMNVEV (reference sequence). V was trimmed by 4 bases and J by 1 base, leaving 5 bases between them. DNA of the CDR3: TGTGCCAGCAGTTCCCTGTCCTACAATGAGCAGTTCTTC. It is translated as CASSSLSYNEQFF.

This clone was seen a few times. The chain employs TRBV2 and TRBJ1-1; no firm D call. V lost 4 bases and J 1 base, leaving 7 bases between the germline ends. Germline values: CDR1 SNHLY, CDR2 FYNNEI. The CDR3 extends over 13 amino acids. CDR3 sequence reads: CASSAYGNTEAFF. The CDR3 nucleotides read TGTGCCAGCAGTGCATACGGGAACACTGAAGCTTTCTTT.

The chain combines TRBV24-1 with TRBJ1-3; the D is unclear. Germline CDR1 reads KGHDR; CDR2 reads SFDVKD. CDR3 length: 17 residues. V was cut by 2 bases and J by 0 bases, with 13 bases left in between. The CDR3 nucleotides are TGTGCCACCAGTGATTCCCCTGGGCGTAGCTCTGGAAACACCATATATTTT. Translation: CATSDSPGRSSGNTIYF.

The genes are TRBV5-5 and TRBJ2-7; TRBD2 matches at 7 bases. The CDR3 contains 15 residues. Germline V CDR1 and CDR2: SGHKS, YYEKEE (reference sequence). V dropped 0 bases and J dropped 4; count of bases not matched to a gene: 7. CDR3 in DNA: TGTGCCAGCAGCTTGGCCAGCGGGGTCGAATACGAGCAGTACTTC. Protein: CASSLASGVEYEQYF.

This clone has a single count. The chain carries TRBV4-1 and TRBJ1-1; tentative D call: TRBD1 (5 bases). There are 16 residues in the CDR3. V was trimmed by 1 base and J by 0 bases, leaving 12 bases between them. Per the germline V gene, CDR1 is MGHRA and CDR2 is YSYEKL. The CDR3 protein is CASSQVAGRVNTEAFF. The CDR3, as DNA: TGCGCCAGCAGCCAAGTTGCCGGCAGGGTGAACACTGAAGCTTTCTTT.

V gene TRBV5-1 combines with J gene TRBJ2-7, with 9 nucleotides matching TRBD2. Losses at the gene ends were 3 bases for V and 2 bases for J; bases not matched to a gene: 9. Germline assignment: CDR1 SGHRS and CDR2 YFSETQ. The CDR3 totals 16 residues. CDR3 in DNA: TGCGCCAGCAGCTCAATTCTAGCGGGAACCACCTACGAGCAGTACTTC. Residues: CASSSILAGTTYEQYF.

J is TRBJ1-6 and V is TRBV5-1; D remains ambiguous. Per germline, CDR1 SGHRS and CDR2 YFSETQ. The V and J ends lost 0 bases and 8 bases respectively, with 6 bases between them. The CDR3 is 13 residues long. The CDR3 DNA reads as TGCGCCAGCAGCTTGGGGCAGGATTCACCCCTCCACTTT. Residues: CASSLGQDSPLHF.

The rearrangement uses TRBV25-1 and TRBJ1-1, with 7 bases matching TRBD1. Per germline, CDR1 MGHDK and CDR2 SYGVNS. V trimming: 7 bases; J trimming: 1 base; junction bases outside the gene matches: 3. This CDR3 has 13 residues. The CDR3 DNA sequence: TGTGCCAGCACGGAGGGGGCGAACACTGAAGCTTTCTTT. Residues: CASTEGANTEAFF. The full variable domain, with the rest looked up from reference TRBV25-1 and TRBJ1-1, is EADIYQTPRYLVIGTGKKITLECSQTMGHDKMYWYQQDPGMELHLIHYSYGVNSTEKGDLSSESTVSRIRTEHFPLTLESARPSHTSQYLCASTEGANTEAFFGQGTRLTVV.

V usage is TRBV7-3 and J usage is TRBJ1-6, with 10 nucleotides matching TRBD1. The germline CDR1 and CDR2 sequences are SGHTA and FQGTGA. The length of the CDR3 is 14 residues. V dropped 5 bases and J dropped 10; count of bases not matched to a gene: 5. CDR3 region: CASSRDRGRSPLHF. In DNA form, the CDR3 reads TGTGCCAGCAGCCGGGACAGGGGAAGGTCACCCCTCCACTTT.

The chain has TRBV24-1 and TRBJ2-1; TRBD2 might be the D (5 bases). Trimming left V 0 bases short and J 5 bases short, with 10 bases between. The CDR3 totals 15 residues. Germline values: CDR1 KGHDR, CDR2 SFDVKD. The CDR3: CATSDLSGTHNEQFF. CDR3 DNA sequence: TGTGCCACCAGTGATTTGAGCGGTACCCACAATGAGCAGTTCTTC.

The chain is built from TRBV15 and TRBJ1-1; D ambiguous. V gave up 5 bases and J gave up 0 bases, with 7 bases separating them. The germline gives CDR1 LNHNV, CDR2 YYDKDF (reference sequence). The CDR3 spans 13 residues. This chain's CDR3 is CATSVTLNTEAFF. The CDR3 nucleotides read TGTGCCACCAGCGTAACATTGAACACTGAAGCTTTCTTT.

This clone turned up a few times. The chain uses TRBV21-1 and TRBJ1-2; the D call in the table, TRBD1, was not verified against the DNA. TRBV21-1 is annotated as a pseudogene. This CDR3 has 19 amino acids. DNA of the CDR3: TGTGCCAGCAGCAAATTGACAGGGATTGACCGGAACTTTGGGTATGGCTACACCTTC. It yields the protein CASSKLTGIDRNFGYGYTF.

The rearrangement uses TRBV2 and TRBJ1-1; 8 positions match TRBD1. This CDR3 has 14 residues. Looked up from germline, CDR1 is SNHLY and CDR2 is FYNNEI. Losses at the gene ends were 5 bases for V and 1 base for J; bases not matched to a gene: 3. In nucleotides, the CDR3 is TGTGCCAGCAGTCCGGACAGGGCGAACACTGAAGCTTTCTTT. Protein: CASSPDRANTEAFF. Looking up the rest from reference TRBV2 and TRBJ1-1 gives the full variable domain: EPEVTQTPSHQVTQMGQEVILRCVPISNHLYFYWYRQILGQKVEFLVSFYNNEISEKSEIFDDQFSVERPDGSNFTLKIRSTKLEDSAMYFCASSPDRANTEAFFGQGTRLTVV.

The CDR3 sequence is CATSRDPQYEQYF. The CDR3 coding sequence is TGTGCCACCAGCAGAGATCCCCAATACGAGCAGTACTTC. The chain couples TRBV15 to TRBJ2-7; D unclear. Germline V lookup: CDR1 LNHNV, CDR2 YYDKDF (reference sequence). The CDR3 runs to 13 residues. V lost 0 bases, J lost 4 bases, and 7 bases lay in between.

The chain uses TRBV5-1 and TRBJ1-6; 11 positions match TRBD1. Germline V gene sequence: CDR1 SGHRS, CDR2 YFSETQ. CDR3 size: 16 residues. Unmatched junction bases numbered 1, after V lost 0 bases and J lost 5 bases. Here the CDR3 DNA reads TGCGCCAGCAGCTTGGTGGGACAGGGGGATAATTCACCCCTCCACTTT. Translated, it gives CASSLVGQGDNSPLHF.

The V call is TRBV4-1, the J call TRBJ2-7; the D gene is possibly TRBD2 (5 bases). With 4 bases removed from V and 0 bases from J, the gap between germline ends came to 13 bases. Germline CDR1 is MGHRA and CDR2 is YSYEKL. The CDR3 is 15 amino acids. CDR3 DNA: TGCGCCAGCAGCCTTATCCTAGGACTCTCCTACGAGCAGTACTTC. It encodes CASSLILGLSYEQYF.

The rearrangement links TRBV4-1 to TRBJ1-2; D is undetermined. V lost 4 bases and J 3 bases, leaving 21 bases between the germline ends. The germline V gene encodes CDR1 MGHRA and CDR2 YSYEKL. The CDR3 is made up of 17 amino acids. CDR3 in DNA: TGCGCCAGCAGCCCAAGATATGCGCAGGACTCGTACTATGGCTACACCTTC. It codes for CASSPRYAQDSYYGYTF.

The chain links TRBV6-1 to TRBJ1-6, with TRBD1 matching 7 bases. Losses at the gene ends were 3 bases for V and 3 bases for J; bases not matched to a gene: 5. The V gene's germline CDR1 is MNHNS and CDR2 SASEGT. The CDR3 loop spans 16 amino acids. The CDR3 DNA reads TGTGCCAGCAGTGAGACGACAGGGATCTATAATTCACCCCTCCACTTT. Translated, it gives CASSETTGIYNSPLHF.

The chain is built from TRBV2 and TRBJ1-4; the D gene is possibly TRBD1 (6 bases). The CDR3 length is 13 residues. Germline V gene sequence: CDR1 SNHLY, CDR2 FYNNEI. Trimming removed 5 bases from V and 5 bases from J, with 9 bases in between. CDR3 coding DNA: TGTGCCAGCAGTTTCGGACAGAATGAAAAACTGTTTTTT. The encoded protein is CASSFGQNEKLFF.

The CDR3 sequence: CASSHGTYNEQFF. CDR3 bases: TGTGCCAGCAGCCACGGGACCTACAATGAGCAGTTCTTC. V and J are TRBV14 and TRBJ2-1, with D perhaps matching TRBD2 (5 bases). The CDR3 has 13 residues. The V and J ends lost 3 bases and 2 bases respectively, with 5 bases between them. CDR1 and CDR2 (germline): SGHDN, FVKESK.